Many counts were recorded for the clone carrying this TCR beta chain. No antigen is known for it. TCRdb re-called the reads through MiXCR, storing one row per CDR3 protein. The table has almost 500,000 distinct CDR3 sequences, about 11% seen once; the top ten hold more than 8.5%. The entry originates in a study of T cell repertoires in cytomegalovirus infection. Study overall: TCR beta signatures that were public indicated CMV infection and matching HLA type. Points from the study as a whole: The ex vivo response showed dominance by HLA-C-restricted CMV-specific TCR beta clonotypes. Summed public TCR beta family frequency identified CMV carriers bearing the relevant HLA.

Trimming pared 1 base from V and 3 bases from J, leaving 21 bases between. Germline loops: CDR1 MDHEN, CDR2 SYDVKM. The CDR3 sequence is 18 residues long. The receptor was isolated from a human donor in good health (CMV status not recorded). Some clones in this sample may be carry-over from other donors' samples. What was sequenced was PBMCs. The chain is built from TRBV28 and TRBJ1-1, with D hard to call. The CDR3 loop reads CASSLLVVTNNKDTEAFF. Here the CDR3 DNA reads TGTGCCAGCAGTTTATTGGTCGTCACGAACAATAAGGACACTGAAGCTTTCTTT.